This is a list of T cell receptor beta chains from one sample in a study of cytomegalovirus exposure and HLA in healthy donors. Profiled with immunoSEQ multiplex PCR; TCRdb holds only in-frame clones, not every one. The profile shows about 130,000 clones, over 70% of them singletons. Material: PBMCs. The receptors come from a woman in her thirties or forties in good health and CMV-seronegative. Each CDR3 is given with its conserved first and last residue. A D gene is named only where the DNA matches it firmly.

NA | TRBJ2-3 | TRBV7-9 | CASSLVADTQYF
TRBD1 | TRBJ1-1 | TRBV5-1 | CASSRDRNTEAFF
TRBD1 | TRBJ2-2 | TRBV28 | CASSHLDRSTGELFF
NA | TRBJ2-3 | TRBV5-8 | CASSRDGKHTDTQYF
NA | TRBJ1-2 | TRBV4-1 | CASSQDLQEGLYGYTF
TRBD2 | TRBJ2-5 | TRBV19 | CASSISGRAWETQYF
NA | TRBJ2-7 | TRBV6-5 | CASSYSGGLTHEQYF
TRBD2 | TRBJ2-5 | TRBV7-9 | CASSLFGLAEETQYF
TRBD2 | TRBJ2-3 | TRBV5-1 | CASGPGTSGSDTQYF
NA | TRBJ2-7 | TRBV11-1 | CASSRTNHEQYF
TRBD1 | TRBJ2-3 | TRBV4-1 | CASSQAGTGGTDTQYF
NA | TRBJ2-7 | TRBV9 | CASSVDVGFSYEQYF
TRBD2 | TRBJ2-2 | TRBV7-3 | CASSSSGANTGELFF
TRBD2 | TRBJ2-3 | TRBV4-2 | CASSQDQGTGLAVDRTDTQYF
TRBD2 | TRBJ2-1 | TRBV10-3 | CAISDISGGYNEQFF
NA | TRBJ2-1 | TRBV10-1 | CASSRDTFNEQFF
NA | TRBJ1-4 | TRBV7-9 | CASSLTREGEKLFF
NA | TRBJ2-3 | TRBV9 | CASSVGGTDTDTQYF
TRBD1 | TRBJ2-2 | TRBV30 | CAWRPRGHTGELFF
NA | TRBJ1-5 | TRBV10-3 | CAISDQSQPQHF
TRBD1 | TRBJ1-1 | TRBV9 | CASSARGQRLNTEAFF
NA | TRBJ2-2 | TRBV25-1 | CATRQDTGELFF
TRBD1 | TRBJ2-1 | TRBV28 | CASRGGQGASYNEQFF
NA | TRBJ2-3 | TRBV6-4 | CASGKGGPADTQYF
TRBD2 | TRBJ2-2 | TRBV6-6 | CASSYSGGRTGELFF
NA | TRBJ1-2 | TRBV9 | CASSVSTPGSGYTF
TRBD1 | TRBJ1-5 | TRBV28 | CATHRGINQPQHF
TRBD1 | TRBJ2-2 | TRBV19 | CASSMGQGDTGELFF
TRBD1 | TRBJ1-4 | TRBV2 | CASHPDRGNEKLFF
NA | TRBJ2-3 | TRBV6-6 | CASSWARRETQYF
NA | NA | TRBV5-6 | CASSLDRWSSYEQYF
TRBD2 | TRBJ2-5 | TRBV2 | CASLNRLAGEETQYF
TRBD2 | TRBJ2-2 | TRBV6-6 | CASSYSSGSFGGELFF
TRBD2 | TRBJ2-3 | TRBV19 | CASSMRGLAGTTDTQYF
NA | TRBJ2-2 | TRBV6-4 | CASTGDTGELFF
NA | TRBJ1-1 | TRBV30 | CAWSGQENTEAFF
TRBD1 | TRBJ2-4 | TRBV28 | CASSRAGTAKNIQYF
TRBD1 | TRBJ1-1 | TRBV7-9 | CASSRQGFGTEAFF
TRBD1 | TRBJ1-2 | TRBV19 | CAIHRDRGQGYTF
NA | TRBJ2-5 | TRBV27 | CASTNGTGLLQETQYF
NA | TRBJ2-3 | TRBV9 | CASSTRGSTDTQYF
NA | TRBJ2-3 | TRBV21-1 | CASRDPPGTSGPRSTDTQYF
NA | TRBJ1-1 | TRBV27 | CASSLLGGAAFF
NA | TRBJ2-7 | TRBV29-1 | CSVELGTASYEQYF
NA | TRBJ2-1 | TRBV2 | CASSDRTSYNEQFF
TRBD2 | TRBJ2-3 | TRBV7-2 | CASSPGLAGGHLGTDTQYF
NA | TRBJ2-5 | TRBV28 | CASSVLQETQYF
NA | TRBJ2-7 | TRBV28 | CASSSLEQYF
NA | TRBJ1-4 | TRBV6-5 | CASSYLGASPNEKLFF
NA | TRBJ2-2 | TRBV19 | CASREPRGINTGELFF
TRBD1 | TRBJ1-2 | TRBV29-1 | CSVGTGASYGYTF